These 21 T cell receptor beta chains were all obtained from the same sample, sequenced in a study of cytomegalovirus exposure and HLA in healthy donors. Use of 60 Vbeta and 13 Jbeta primers characterized the PCR. Profiling relied on immunoSEQ multiplex PCR, and the TCRdb table lists in-frame clones only, not all of them. This table lists approximately 150,000 clones. The source material was PBMCs. Receptors originate from a woman under 30 in good health and CMV-seronegative.

The chain combines TRBV9 with TRBJ2-7, with D hard to call. Trimming shortened V by 3 bases and J by 11 bases, and 15 bases separated the two germline ends. Germline values: CDR1 SGDLS, CDR2 YYNGEE. CDR3 length equals 12 residues. The CDR3 bases are TGTGCCAGCAGCGAGCTATCTCCGTGGGAGTACGTC. Translation: CASSELSPWEYV.

J is TRBJ2-7 and V is TRBV6-5; D ambiguous. The CDR3 is 14 amino acids. V was clipped by 0 bases and J by 3 bases, with 9 bases between them. The V gene's germline CDR1 is MNHEY and CDR2 SVGAGI. This CDR3 reads CASSYSSRNYEQYF. The CDR3 DNA follows: TGTGCCAGCAGTTACTCGTCTAGGAACTACGAGCAGTACTTC.

The rearrangement links TRBV7-8 to TRBJ2-2, with D perhaps TRBD1 (6 bases). There are 17 residues in the CDR3. V was trimmed by 1 base and J by 4 bases, leaving 16 bases between them. In germline, CDR1 is SGHVS, CDR2 FQNEAQ. The CDR3 here is CASSLGWGRGSTGELFF. As DNA, the CDR3 is TGTGCCAGCAGCTTAGGGTGGGGGCGAGGGAGCACCGGGGAGCTGTTTTTT.

The rearrangement uses TRBV6-6 and TRBJ1-5; TRBD1 matches 10 bases. With V trimmed by 6 bases and J by 5 bases, 4 bases remained unmatched. Germline V CDR1 and CDR2: MNHNY, SVGAGI (reference sequence). The CDR3 is 14 amino acids. The CDR3 sequence is CASSRQGADQPQHF. In nucleotides, the CDR3 is TGTGCCAGCAGCCGACAGGGGGCCGATCAGCCCCAGCATTTT.

The rearrangement links TRBV4-2 to TRBJ2-3, with 8 bases matching TRBD1. This CDR3 contains 16 residues. Trimming at V came to 0 bases and at J to 3 bases, leaving 5 bases not matched to a gene. CDR1 LGHNA and CDR2 YNFKEQ come from the germline V gene. This chain's CDR3 is CASSQDPGQGTDTQYF. The CDR3 coding sequence is TGTGCCAGCAGCCAAGATCCAGGACAGGGAACAGATACGCAGTATTTT.

The chain employs TRBV5-1 and TRBJ2-5; 12 nucleotides align to TRBD2. There are 16 residues in the CDR3. The germline gives CDR1 SGHRS, CDR2 YFSETQ. The ends lost 4 bases at V and 1 base at J; junction bases unmatched: 5. The CDR3 spells CASSARLAGVQETQYF. Here the CDR3 DNA reads TGCGCCAGCAGCGCCAGACTAGCGGGAGTCCAAGAGACCCAGTACTTC.

This chain uses TRBV4-3 with TRBJ2-1; 13 positions agree with TRBD2. Germline V CDR1 and CDR2: LGHNA, YSLEER. The CDR3 spans 17 residues. J gave up 9 bases and V 0 bases, and 8 bases lay outside the gene matches. CDR3 sequence: CASSQDSALAGGGEQFF. In DNA, the CDR3 is TGCGCCAGCAGCCAAGATTCTGCACTAGCGGGAGGGGGTGAGCAGTTCTTC.

The CDR3, as DNA: TGTGCCTGGTGGCAGGGCCAAGAGACCCAGTACTTC. Protein: CAWWQGQETQYF. The rearrangement joins TRBV30 to TRBJ2-5; TRBD1 might be the D (5 bases). This CDR3 region has 12 residues. V lost 5 bases and J 1 base, leaving 8 bases between the germline ends. Per the germline V gene, CDR1 is GTSNPN and CDR2 is SVGIG (reference sequence).

The genes are TRBV27 and TRBJ2-1; TRBD1 matches 9 bases. The CDR3 extends over 18 amino acids. V lost 3 bases to trimming and J lost 3 bases; unmatched junction nucleotides: 12. The V gene's germline CDR1 is MNHEY and CDR2 SMNVEV (reference sequence). The CDR3 sequence is CASSFRTGGTGYYNEQFF. CDR3 DNA: TGTGCCAGCAGTTTCCGAACCGGCGGGACAGGGTACTACAATGAGCAGTTCTTC.

V gene TRBV27 combines with J gene TRBJ2-3; 9 bases line up with TRBD2. This CDR3 spans 17 amino acids. V lost 2 bases, J lost 5 bases, and 11 bases stayed unmatched. The V gene's germline CDR1 is MNHEY and CDR2 SMNVEV (reference sequence). The CDR3 loop reads CASSLGPAGGAEDTQYF. CDR3 sequence (DNA): TGTGCCAGCAGTTTAGGGCCGGCGGGAGGGGCTGAAGATACGCAGTATTTT.

The chain is built from TRBV30 and TRBJ2-2; TRBD2 is a possible D gene (5 bases). Per germline, CDR1 GTSNPN and CDR2 SVGIG (reference sequence). V gave up 2 bases and J gave up 6 bases, with 13 bases separating them. The CDR3 is made up of 14 amino acids. DNA for the CDR3: TGTGCCTGGAGTTATACCCTGAGGGCCGGGGAGCTGTTTTTT. Its protein is CAWSYTLRAGELFF.

The chain recombines TRBV7-2 with TRBJ2-2; 8 bases are shared with TRBD2. Germline CDR1 and CDR2: SGHTA and FQGNSA. CDR3 length: 16 residues. V lost 5 bases, J lost 5 bases, and 10 bases stayed unmatched. The DNA of the CDR3 is TGTGCCAGCAGCCGGCCGGCTAGCGGGCCGACCGGGGAGCTGTTTTTT. As protein: CASSRPASGPTGELFF.

V is TRBV27 and J is TRBJ1-2, with TRBD1 matching 9 bases. Per germline, CDR1 MNHEY and CDR2 SMNVEV (reference sequence). After removal of 6 bases from V and 6 bases from J, the junction contained 8 bases not matched to a gene. The CDR3 sequence is 14 residues long. The CDR3 reads CASSPMGTGHGYTF. The CDR3 nucleotides read TGTGCCAGCAGCCCTATGGGGACAGGGCATGGCTACACCTTC.

The chain uses TRBV6-6 and TRBJ2-5, with 12 bases identical to TRBD2. J gave up 5 bases and V 6 bases, and 7 bases lay outside the gene matches. The CDR3 has 15 amino acids. Germline V gives CDR1 MNHNY, CDR2 SVGAGI (reference sequence). Here the CDR3 reads CASSTGTSGLETQYF. In DNA, the CDR3 is TGTGCCAGCAGCACCGGGACTAGCGGGCTTGAGACCCAGTACTTC.

The rearrangement uses TRBV5-4 and TRBJ2-4; the match to TRBD2 covers 9 bases. Per the germline V gene, CDR1 is SGHNT and CDR2 is YYREEE (reference sequence). The length of the CDR3 is 17 residues. Unmatched junction bases numbered 8, after V lost 1 base and J lost 3 bases. DNA for the CDR3: TGTGCCAGCAGCTTGAGGGCTAGCGGGATAGTCAAAAACATTCAGTACTTC. It is translated as CASSLRASGIVKNIQYF.

Details on this clone: Distinct nucleotide sequences in the sample also encode this CDR3. This chain links TRBV19 with TRBJ1-4; D uncertain. V was cut by 5 bases and J by 0 bases, with 13 bases left in between. The CDR3 extends over 16 amino acids. Germline lookup yields CDR1 LNHDA and CDR2 SQIVND (reference sequence). CDR3 DNA sequence: TGTGCCAGTAGTCCGTTATTATCGGCAACTAATGAAAAACTGTTTTTT. Amino acids: CASSPLLSATNEKLFF. The full variable domain, completed using reference TRBV19 and TRBJ1-4, is DGGITQSPKYLFRKEGQNVTLSCEQNLNHDAMYWYRQDPGQGLRLIYYSQIVNDFQKGDIAEGYSVSREKKESFPLTVTSAQKNPTAFYLCASSPLLSATNEKLFFGSGTQLSVL.

The J gene is TRBJ1-1, the V gene TRBV13; D is perhaps TRBD1 (6 bases). Germline V gene sequence: CDR1 PRHDT, CDR2 FYEKMQ (reference sequence). There are 15 residues in the CDR3. The germline V and J ends were trimmed by 2 bases and 4 bases, with 14 bases remaining between them. CDR3 sequence (DNA): TGTGCCAGCAGCTTATATATACTAGGGGGCACTGAAGCTTTCTTT. Amino acids: CASSLYILGGTEAFF.

The gene calls are TRBV4-1 and TRBJ1-6; 7 bases map to TRBD1. Losses at the gene ends were 1 base for V and 15 bases for J; bases not matched to a gene: 9. CDR1 and CDR2 from the germline V gene are MGHRA and YSYEKL. This CDR3 is built from 14 residues. Here the CDR3 DNA reads TGCGCCAGCAGCCAAGCCGGGACAGCCGGATTCCTCCACTTT. This encodes CASSQAGTAGFLHF.

The V and J genes are TRBV2 and TRBJ2-1; 12 positions agree with TRBD2. V was pared by 6 bases and J by 0 bases, with 6 bases of the junction left unmatched. The length of the CDR3 is 17 residues. Germline V gives CDR1 SNHLY, CDR2 FYNNEI. The CDR3 nucleotides read TGTGCCAGCAGAACCCTAGCGGGAGGGAGCTCCTACAATGAGCAGTTCTTC. It specifies CASRTLAGGSSYNEQFF.

The chain links TRBV28 to TRBJ2-6; 7 bases fit TRBD2. J was trimmed by 0 bases and V by 3 bases; bases with no gene match: 8. This CDR3 is 18 amino acids long. The germline V gene encodes CDR1 MDHEN and CDR2 SYDVKM. In DNA, the CDR3 is TGTGCCAGCAGTTTCCCCAGCGGGACCCCCTCTGGGGCCAACGTCCTGACTTTC. Residues: CASSFPSGTPSGANVLTF. The full variable domain, completed using reference TRBV28 and TRBJ2-6, is DVKVTQSSRYLVKRTGEKVFLECVQDMDHENMFWYRQDPGLGLRLIYFSYDVKMKEKGDIPEGYSVSREKKERFSLILESASTNQTSMYLCASSFPSGTPSGANVLTFGAGSRLTVL.

The chain is built from TRBV29-1 and TRBJ1-1, with 7 bases that match TRBD1. The germline gives CDR1 SQVTM, CDR2 ANQGSEA. The CDR3 is 12 amino acids. V lost 6 bases to trimming and J lost 7 bases; unmatched junction nucleotides: 8. Written as DNA, the CDR3 is TGCAGCGTCCGGGACAGCGAATTTGAAGCTTTCTTT. Its translation: CSVRDSEFEAFF.